The rows below give T cell receptor beta chains drawn from one sample of a study of T cell responses to AZD1222 COVID-19 vaccine. TCRdb's table, derived via immunoSEQ multiplex PCR, lists solely in-frame clones and lacks some. The sample includes fewer than 110,000 clones, 90% of them seen just once. The sample here was peripheral blood, taken on day 0 of AZD1222 vaccination. The receptors here all came from an adult in good health. Each CDR3 is given with its conserved first and last residue. Fields, in order: V gene, D gene, clone size, J gene, CDR3 DNA, CDR3 protein. The D gene is left open where the match is weak. Expanded clones get a size class; other rows say once, few or many, or leave the size out.

V: TRBV5-1; D: NA; size: NA; J: TRBJ2-2; DNA: TGCGCCAGCAGCTTAGGAAGGAACACCGGGGAGCTGTTTTTT; CDR3: CASSLGRNTGELFF
V: TRBV6-2/TRBV6-3; D: NA; size: NA; J: TRBJ2-1; DNA: TGTGCCAGCAGTTACGGGCGGGGGCCCTTGCCGGGGGACTACAATGAGCAGTTCTTC; CDR3: CASSYGRGPLPGDYNEQFF
V: TRBV5-1; D: TRBD1; size: NA; J: TRBJ2-2; DNA: TGCGCCAGCAGCTACGGGACAGGGGTCACCGGGGAGCTGTTTTTT; CDR3: CASSYGTGVTGELFF
V: TRBV6-5; D: NA; size: NA; J: TRBJ1-5; DNA: TGTGCCAGCAGTTATGCTGACAGCCAGCCCCAGCATTTT; CDR3: CASSYADSQPQHF
V: TRBV6-2/TRBV6-3; D: TRBD1; size: NA; J: TRBJ2-2; DNA: TGTGCCAGCAGTTACGGGGGACAGGTTTTTACCGGGGAGCTGTTTTTT; CDR3: CASSYGGQVFTGELFF
V: TRBV5-5; D: NA; size: NA; J: TRBJ1-1; DNA: TGTGCCAGCAGCTTGGTACAGGGCAACACTGAAGCTTTCTTT; CDR3: CASSLVQGNTEAFF
V: TRBV19; D: NA; size: NA; J: TRBJ2-5; DNA: TGTGCCAGTAGTATAGCTGGAGGAGAGACCCAGTACTTC; CDR3: CASSIAGGETQYF
V: TRBV7-2; D: NA; size: NA; J: TRBJ2-3; DNA: TGTGCCAGCAGCCGGGGACCCTACGGAGATACGCAGTATTTT; CDR3: CASSRGPYGDTQYF
V: TRBV28; D: NA; size: NA; J: TRBJ2-2; DNA: TGTGCCAGCAGTTTATGGGGGGCAGGGACCGGGGAGCTGTTTTTT; CDR3: CASSLWGAGTGELFF
V: TRBV19; D: TRBD1; size: NA; J: TRBJ1-2; DNA: TGTGCCAGTAGTATCTTTGCGGGTTGGACAGGGGATACCTATGGCTACACCTTC; CDR3: CASSIFAGWTGDTYGYTF
V: TRBV6-2/TRBV6-3; D: TRBD1; size: NA; J: TRBJ2-1; DNA: TGTGCCAGCAGTTACGGGACAGGGTTCAATGAGCAGTTCTTC; CDR3: CASSYGTGFNEQFF
V: TRBV5-8; D: NA; size: NA; J: TRBJ2-3; DNA: TGTGCCAGCAGCCCGAGATGGGAAGGAAACACAGATACGCAGTATTTT; CDR3: CASSPRWEGNTDTQYF
V: TRBV7-6; D: NA; size: NA; J: TRBJ2-3; DNA: TGTGCCAGCAGCTTAGCGGGGGGACAGAGGTCAGATACGCAGTATTTT; CDR3: CASSLAGGQRSDTQYF
V: TRBV4-3; D: NA; size: NA; J: TRBJ2-7; DNA: TGCGCCAGCAGCCAAGGTGGAAGGAACGAGCAGTACTTC; CDR3: CASSQGGRNEQYF
V: TRBV5-4; D: NA; size: NA; J: TRBJ1-4; DNA: TGTGCCAGCAGCTTGAGGGCTGCAACTAATGAAAAACTGTTTTTT; CDR3: CASSLRAATNEKLFF
V: TRBV5-4; D: NA; size: NA; J: TRBJ1-3; DNA: TGTGCCAGCAGCTTGTGGGGTGCTGGAAACACCATATATTTT; CDR3: CASSLWGAGNTIYF
V: TRBV4-2; D: TRBD2; size: NA; J: TRBJ2-2; DNA: TGTGCCAGCAGCCAAGTACCCCTGACTAGCGGGACAAACACCGGGGAGCTGTTTTTT; CDR3: CASSQVPLTSGTNTGELFF
V: TRBV10-1; D: NA; size: NA; J: TRBJ2-1; DNA: TGCGCCAGCAGTGAGTCATGGTTCTTC; CDR3: CASSESWFF
V: TRBV30; D: NA; size: NA; J: TRBJ1-3; DNA: TGTGCCTGGAGTGTGAAAGAAATTGGAAACACCATATATTTT; CDR3: CAWSVKEIGNTIYF
V: TRBV28; D: NA; size: NA; J: TRBJ1-2; DNA: TGTGCCAGCAGTGCCCCAGGGGATGCTGGCTACACCTTC; CDR3: CASSAPGDAGYTF
V: TRBV4-1; D: TRBD1; size: NA; J: TRBJ1-2; DNA: TGCGCCAGCAGCCAAGAAAGTACAGGGGTTGGCTACACCTTC; CDR3: CASSQESTGVGYTF
V: TRBV30; D: NA; size: few; J: TRBJ1-5; DNA: TGTGCCTGGAGTTTAGGGGCTAGCAATCAGCCCCAGCATTTT; CDR3: CAWSLGASNQPQHF
V: TRBV6-1; D: NA; size: NA; J: TRBJ1-1; DNA: TGTGCCAGCAGTGAAGGTAGGACCGCCGACACTGAAGCTTTCTTT; CDR3: CASSEGRTADTEAFF
V: TRBV3-1/TRBV3-2; D: NA; size: once; J: TRBJ2-7; DNA: TGTGCCAGCAGTCCCGGCACGACGAAATCCTACGAGCAGTACTTC; CDR3: CASSPGTTKSYEQYF
V: TRBV12-3/TRBV12-4; D: NA; size: NA; J: TRBJ1-2; DNA: TGTGCCAGCAGTTTTGAGGGAATGAGTGGCTACACCTTC; CDR3: CASSFEGMSGYTF
V: TRBV3-1/TRBV3-2; D: TRBD1; size: NA; J: TRBJ2-3; DNA: TGTGCCAGCAGCCAAGTCCCGGACAGGGGCACAGATACGCAGTATTTT; CDR3: CASSQVPDRGTDTQYF